The rows below give T cell receptor beta chains drawn from one sample of a study of Ad26.COV2.S vaccination and SARS-CoV-2 variants. Produced via immunoSEQ multiplex PCR; TCRdb's table is partial and in-frame only. The sample holds 430,000 or so clones, around 90% seen once. The input for sequencing was peripheral blood, taken in a trial of Ad26.COV2.S vaccine versus placebo. These receptors originate from a person aged 18-60 years who received the Ad26.COV2.S COVID-19 vaccine or a placebo. Both conserved end residues are part of each CDR3. The D gene is left open where the match is weak. Part of the rows lack a size; the others show once, few, many or a class for expanded clones.

j_call | v_call | d_call | clone_size | cdr3_nt | cdr3_aa
TRBJ1-2 | TRBV7-9 | TRBD1 | once | TGTGCCAGCAGCTCGGGACAGGGTTTTTATGGCTACACCTTC | CASSSGQGFYGYTF
TRBJ1-2 | TRBV15 | TRBD1 | NA | TGTGCCACCAGCAGTAGGAACAGGGGAGGTTATGGCTACACCTTC | CATSSRNRGGYGYTF
TRBJ1-5 | TRBV6-2/TRBV6-3 | NA | NA | TGTGCCAGCAGTTACGGTGCAGGGAATCCTAATCAGCCCCAGCATTTT | CASSYGAGNPNQPQHF
TRBJ2-2 | TRBV7-9 | NA | once | TGTGCCAGCAGCTTAGCCTATAGGGCCGGGGAGCTGTTTTTT | CASSLAYRAGELFF
TRBJ1-2 | TRBV7-9 | NA | NA | TGTGCCAGCAGCTTATTCCCAGGGAGTCACTATGGCTACACCTTC | CASSLFPGSHYGYTF
TRBJ1-2 | TRBV7-8 | NA | NA | TGTGCCAGCAGCTCGGACAGTGGTAACTATGGCTACACCTTC | CASSSDSGNYGYTF
TRBJ2-1 | TRBV5-6 | NA | NA | TGTGCCAGCAGCTGGCAAGAGATGGGCTCCTACAATGAGCAGTTCTTC | CASSWQEMGSYNEQFF
TRBJ1-2 | TRBV6-5 | NA | few | TGTGCCAGCAGCCGGGAACTCAACTATGGCTACACCTTC | CASSRELNYGYTF
TRBJ2-5 | TRBV18 | NA | NA | TGTGCCAGCTCAACAGGGCCGGGAAGGGAGACCCAGTACTTC | CASSTGPGRETQYF
TRBJ1-1 | TRBV19 | TRBD1 | NA | TGTGCCAGTCGGCAGGGGGCAGGCACTGAAGCTTTCTTT | CASRQGAGTEAFF
TRBJ2-3 | TRBV14 | NA | NA | TGTGCCAGCAGTCGAACAGGTCCGGTGGATACGCAGTATTTT | CASSRTGPVDTQYF
TRBJ1-2 | TRBV11-2 | NA | NA | TGTGCCAGCAGCTTAGTTAGGAGTAACTATGGCTACACCTTC | CASSLVRSNYGYTF
TRBJ1-1 | TRBV7-9 | NA | NA | TGTGCCAGCAGCTTCGCCGGTAACACTGAAGCTTTCTTT | CASSFAGNTEAFF
TRBJ2-2 | TRBV19 | NA | NA | TGTGCCAGTAGTTCGGGAGACGCGAACACCGGGGAGCTGTTTTTT | CASSSGDANTGELFF
TRBJ1-1 | TRBV6-2/TRBV6-3 | TRBD1 | NA | TGTGCCAGCAGTTCCCAACAGGGGATGAACACTGAAGCTTTCTTT | CASSSQQGMNTEAFF
TRBJ1-1 | TRBV4-2 | NA | few | TGTGCCAGCAGCCAAGCCCAGGGAGTGAAAACTGAAGCTTTCTTT | CASSQAQGVKTEAFF
TRBJ1-1 | TRBV5-8 | TRBD1 | NA | TGTGCCAGCAGCTTGTTAGGGACAGGGCCGAACACTGAAGCTTTCTTT | CASSLLGTGPNTEAFF
TRBJ1-1 | TRBV27 | TRBD1 | NA | TGTGCCAGCAGCCCTGACAGGGTGGTGAACACTGAAGCTTTCTTT | CASSPDRVVNTEAFF